The source of this TCR beta chain is a study of T cell responses to AZD1222 COVID-19 vaccine. The CDR3 loop spans 15 amino acids. CDR1 is MNHEY and CDR2 is SMNVEV in the germline V gene (reference sequence). V dropped 6 bases and J dropped 2; count of bases not matched to a gene: 7. This table comes from immunoSEQ multiplex PCR, and its TCRdb copy is limited to in-frame clones, with some not included. The repertoire holds fewer than 150,000 clones, with over 80% as singletons. The genes are TRBV27 and TRBJ2-1; the match to TRBD1 covers 7 bases. The receptor was derived from an adult who received the AZD1222 COVID-19 vaccine. The sample in question was peripheral blood, obtained 28 days after the second AZD1222 dose. CDR3 DNA sequence: TGTGCCAGCAGACTGACAGGGCTGGCCTACAATGAGCAGTTCTTC. Residues: CASRLTGLAYNEQFF.